The present TCR beta chain was sequenced within a study of T cell responses to AZD1222 COVID-19 vaccine. Overall study findings and caveats: Regions left unmutated in variants are reportedly the target of nearly half of spike-specific TCRs.

Sequenced by immunoSEQ multiplex PCR; TCRdb stores in-frame clones only, minus some. This table holds 100,000 to 110,000 clones, about nine tenths found once. The CDR3 is made up of 17 amino acids. V was clipped by 0 bases and J by 0 bases, with 14 bases between them. In germline, CDR1 is LGHNA, CDR2 YSLEER. Worth noting for this clone: The target antigen is unknown.

Sequencing was performed on peripheral blood, taken on day 0 of AZD1222 vaccination. The chain carries TRBV4-3 and TRBJ1-2; D not resolved. This clonotype was obtained from an adult in good health. The CDR3 sequence is CASSQEISGITNYGYTF. The CDR3 coding sequence is TGCGCCAGCAGCCAAGAAATATCGGGGATCACTAACTATGGCTACACCTTC.